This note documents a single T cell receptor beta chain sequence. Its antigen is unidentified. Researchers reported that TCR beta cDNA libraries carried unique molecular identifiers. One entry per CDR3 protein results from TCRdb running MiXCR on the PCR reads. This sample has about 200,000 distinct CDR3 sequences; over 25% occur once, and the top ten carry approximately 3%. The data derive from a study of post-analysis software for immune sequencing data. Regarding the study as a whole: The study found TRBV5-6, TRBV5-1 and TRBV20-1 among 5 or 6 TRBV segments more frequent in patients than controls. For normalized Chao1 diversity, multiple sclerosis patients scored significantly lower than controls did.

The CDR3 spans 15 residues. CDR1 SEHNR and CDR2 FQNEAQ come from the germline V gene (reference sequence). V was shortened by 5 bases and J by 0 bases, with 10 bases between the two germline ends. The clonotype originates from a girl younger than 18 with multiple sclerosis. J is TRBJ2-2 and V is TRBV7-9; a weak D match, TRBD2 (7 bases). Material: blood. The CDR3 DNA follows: TGTGCCAGCAGCCGCGGGGGCTCGAACACCGGGGAGCTGTTTTTT. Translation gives CASSRGGSNTGELFF. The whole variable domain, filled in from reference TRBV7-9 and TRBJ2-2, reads DTGVSQNPRHKITKRGQNVTFRCDPISEHNRLYWYRQTLGQGPEFLTYFQNEAQLEKSRLLSDRFSAERPKGSFSTLEIQRTEQGDSAMYLCASSRGGSNTGELFFGEGSRLTVL.